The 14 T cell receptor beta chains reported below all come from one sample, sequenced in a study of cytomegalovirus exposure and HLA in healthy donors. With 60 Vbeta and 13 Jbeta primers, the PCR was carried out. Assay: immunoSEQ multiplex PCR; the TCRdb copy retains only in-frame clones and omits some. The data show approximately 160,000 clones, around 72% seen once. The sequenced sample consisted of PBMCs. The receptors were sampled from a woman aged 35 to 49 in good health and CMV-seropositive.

In DNA, the CDR3 is TGCGCCAGCAGCTTGTCGGGTCCCGGCGTTCCGACCGAGCAGTACTTC. Protein sequence: CASSLSGPGVPTEQYF. The chain carries TRBV5-1 and TRBJ2-7; D unresolved. The V end lost 1 base, the J end lost 6 bases, and 20 bases lay between the germline ends. The CDR3 consists of 16 residues. CDR1 is SGHRS, CDR2 YFSETQ, per germline.

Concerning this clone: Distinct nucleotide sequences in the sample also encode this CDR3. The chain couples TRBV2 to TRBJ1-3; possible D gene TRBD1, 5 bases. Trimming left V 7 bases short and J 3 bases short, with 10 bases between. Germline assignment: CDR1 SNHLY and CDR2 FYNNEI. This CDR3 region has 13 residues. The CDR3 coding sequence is TGTGCCAGCAAAGGGGATTTTGGAAACACCATATATTTT. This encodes CASKGDFGNTIYF.

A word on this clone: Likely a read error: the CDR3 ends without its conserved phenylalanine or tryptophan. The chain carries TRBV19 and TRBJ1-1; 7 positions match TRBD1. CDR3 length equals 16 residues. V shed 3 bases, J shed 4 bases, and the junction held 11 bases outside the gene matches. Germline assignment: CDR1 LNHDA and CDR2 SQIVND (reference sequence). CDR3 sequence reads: CASSIGHRGAFTEAFL. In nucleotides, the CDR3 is TGTGCCAGTAGTATTGGTCACAGGGGAGCGTTCACTGAAGCTTTCCTT.

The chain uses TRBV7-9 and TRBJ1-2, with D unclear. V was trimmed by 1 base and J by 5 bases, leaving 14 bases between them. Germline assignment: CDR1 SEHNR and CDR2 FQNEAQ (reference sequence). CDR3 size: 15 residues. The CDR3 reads CASSLVAGFGYGYTF. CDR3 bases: TGTGCCAGCAGCTTAGTGGCGGGGTTTGGGTATGGCTACACCTTC.

This CDR3 reads CASSFPSGEIARSTDTQYF. CDR3 bases: TGTGCCAGCAGCTTCCCTAGCGGGGAAATCGCGAGGAGCACAGATACGCAGTATTTT. The chain couples TRBV7-9 to TRBJ2-3, with TRBD2 matching 9 bases. The V and J ends lost 3 bases and 0 bases, in that order; junction bases with no gene match: 13. In germline, CDR1 is SEHNR, CDR2 FQNEAQ (reference sequence). The CDR3 covers 19 residues.

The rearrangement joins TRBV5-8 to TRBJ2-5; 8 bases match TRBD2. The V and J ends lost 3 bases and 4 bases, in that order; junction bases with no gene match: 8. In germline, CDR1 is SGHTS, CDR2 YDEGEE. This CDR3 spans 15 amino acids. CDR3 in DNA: TGTGCCAGCAGCTCCGGGGGGGCTGTAAGAGAGACCCAGTACTTC. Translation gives CASSSGGAVRETQYF.

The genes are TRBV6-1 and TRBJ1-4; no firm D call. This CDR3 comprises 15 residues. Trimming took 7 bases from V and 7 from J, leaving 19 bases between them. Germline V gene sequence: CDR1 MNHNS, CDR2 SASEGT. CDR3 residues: CASTQTSRTLEKLFF. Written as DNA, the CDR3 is TGTGCCAGCACCCAAACGTCGCGTACTCTTGAAAAACTGTTTTTT.

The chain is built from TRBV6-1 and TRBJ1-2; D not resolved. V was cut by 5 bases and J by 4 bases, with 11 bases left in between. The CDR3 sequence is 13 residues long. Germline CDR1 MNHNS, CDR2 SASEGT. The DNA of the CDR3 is TGTGCCAGCAGTACAGACCTCACCTATGGCTACACCTTC. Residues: CASSTDLTYGYTF.

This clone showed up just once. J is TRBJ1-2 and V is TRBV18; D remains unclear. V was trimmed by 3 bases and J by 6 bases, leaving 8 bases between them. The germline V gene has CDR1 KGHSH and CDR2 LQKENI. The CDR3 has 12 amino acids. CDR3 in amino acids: CASSPQIDGYTF. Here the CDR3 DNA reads TGTGCCAGCTCACCGCAAATAGATGGCTACACCTTC.

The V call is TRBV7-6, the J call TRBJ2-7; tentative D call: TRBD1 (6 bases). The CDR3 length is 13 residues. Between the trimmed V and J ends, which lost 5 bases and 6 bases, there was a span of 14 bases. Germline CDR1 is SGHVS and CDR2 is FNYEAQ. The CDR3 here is CASSREQGSEQYF. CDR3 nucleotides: TGTGCCAGCAGCCGGGAACAGGGTAGCGAGCAGTACTTC.

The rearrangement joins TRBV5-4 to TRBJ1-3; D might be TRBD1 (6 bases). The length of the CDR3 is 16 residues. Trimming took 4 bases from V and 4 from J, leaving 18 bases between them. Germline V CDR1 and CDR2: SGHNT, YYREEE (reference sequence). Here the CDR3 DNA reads TGTGCCAGCAGCCACTCACAGGGAATGGACGGAAACACCATATATTTT. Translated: CASSHSQGMDGNTIYF.

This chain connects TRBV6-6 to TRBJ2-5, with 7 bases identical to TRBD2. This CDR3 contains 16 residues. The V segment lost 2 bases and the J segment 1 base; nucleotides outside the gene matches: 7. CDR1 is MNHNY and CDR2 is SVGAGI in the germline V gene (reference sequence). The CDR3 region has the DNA TGTGCCAGCAGTTACGGGCGCGGGGGTATCCAAGAGACCCAGTACTTC. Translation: CASSYGRGGIQETQYF.

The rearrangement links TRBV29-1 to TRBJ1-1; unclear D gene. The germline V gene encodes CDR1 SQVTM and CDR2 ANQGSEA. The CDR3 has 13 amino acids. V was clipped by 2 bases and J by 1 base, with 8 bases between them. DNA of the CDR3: TGCAGCGTTGAACGGCAGGCGAACACTGAAGCTTTCTTT. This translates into CSVERQANTEAFF.

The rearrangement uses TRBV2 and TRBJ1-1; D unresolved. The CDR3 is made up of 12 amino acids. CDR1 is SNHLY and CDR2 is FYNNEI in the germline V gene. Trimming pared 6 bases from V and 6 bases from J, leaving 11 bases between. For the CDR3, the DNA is TGTGCCAGCAGATCCGGTGGTGCTGAAGCTTTCTTT. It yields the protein CASRSGGAEAFF.